This T cell receptor beta chain came from a study of early T cells in non-severe SARS-CoV-2 infection (dated by TCRdb to about 2021). For context, the study as a whole: Because TCR sequencing relied on bulk RNA taken from unsorted whole blood, pairing of alpha and beta chains was not possible. Points the paper makes about the study in general: Matching against VDJdb was skewed toward anti-spike CD8 responses, likely underestimated virus-specific expansions, and missed private and CD4 specificities.

Trimming removed 1 base from V and 0 bases from J, leaving 4 bases between the germline ends. For CDR1 and CDR2, the germline V gene (reference sequence) lists SGHNT and YYREEE. The CDR3 runs 14 amino acids, cysteine and phenylalanine included. CDR3 DNA only is kept here, 42 bases in frame from base 1. On this clonotype itself: Its antigen remains unidentified. No much larger clone exists at a distance of one base, and base qualities are not known.

Preparation of the library involved 5' RACE. Reads for this sample came from a NextSeq 500. In the TCR library protocol, unique molecular identifiers were attached to individual cDNA molecules to correct for PCR bias and sequencing error. Sequencing covered both TCR alpha and beta chains, and within each sample the abundances of alpha and beta sequences were tightly co-correlated. The paper's data handling went like this. V gene, J gene and CDR3 annotation of TCR sequences was performed with Decombinator V4. TCRs were defined as expanded if a significant change between any two time points was detected under a Poisson model with p below 0.0001. Abundances of TCRs were expressed as counts per million after normalisation to the total number of TCRs sequenced in each sample. MAIT TCRs were defined by TRAV1-2 paired with TRAJ12, TRAJ20 or TRAJ33, and iNKT TCRs by TRAV10 paired with TRAJ18. A search of VDJdb, accessed on 1 November 2021, was run for TCRs annotated to CMV, EBV and SARS-CoV-2, with TCRs annotated for multiple antigens excluded. TCRdb's own reprocessing of the public reads used fastp at Q25 and MiXCR and kept productive beta chains. Every distinct CDR3 protein forms one entry, paired with its most common genes and DNA. These V and J calls are TCRdb output, not the study's own analysis. The sample has tens of thousands of distinct CDR3 sequences on record, less than 8% of them singletons. The ten largest clones take up 7.8% of the sample.

The study was a case-control design nested within a healthcare worker cohort in London, UK, with weekly nasopharyngeal swab PCR tests and blood sampling. Healthcare workers were recruited during the week of the UK lockdown, between 23 and 31 March 2020, and followed weekly for up to roughly 15 weeks. This sequence originates from an adult who was a healthcare worker with PCR-confirmed SARS-CoV-2 infection or an uninfected control (not recorded which). The chain is assembled from TRBV5-4 and TRBJ2-2, with no reliable assignment of the D segment. Source material: whole blood. This receptor has the CDR3 CASSLRSNTGELFF. The sequenced DNA is TGTGCCAGCAGCTTGAGGTCGAACACCGGGGAGCTGTTTTTT.